This record concerns one T cell receptor beta chain sequence. Authors' data handling: For nucleated cells, counts were estimated from reference gene primer amplification. The assay was immunoSEQ multiplex PCR, and TCRdb's table has in-frame clones only and misses some. The V and J calls and the clone size are those of that table, but D and trimming were determined from the DNA. The sample records roughly 280,000 clones, around 86% being singletons. This record belongs to a study of blood T cell repertoires in COVID-19. Study background: The United States, Italy and Spain provided the acute and convalescent COVID-19 samples.

CDR1 and CDR2 from the germline V gene are MNHNY and SVGAGI (reference sequence). The CDR3 loop spans 13 amino acids. V gave up 5 bases and J gave up 3 bases; unmatched junction bases: 2. The sample comprised peripheral blood. The rearrangement joins TRBV6-6 to TRBJ2-7; 9 nucleotides agree with TRBD1. This receptor was identified in a man aged 50-60 years with acute or convalescent COVID-19. In DNA form, the CDR3 reads TGTGCCAGCAGTAAGGGACAGGGCTACGAGCAGTACTTC. This translates into CASSKGQGYEQYF.